Following are 23 T cell receptor beta chains from one sample sequenced in a study of sequential checkpoint blockade in melanoma. Treatment given: randomized to nivolumab then ipilimumab (arm A) or the reverse (arm B). Sequencing used immunoSEQ multiplex PCR; TCRdb keeps in-frame clones, though not all of them. The table records 40,000 or so clones, 30% to 40% of them present only once. The material was tumor tissue (inferred from file names), obtained from a patient given nivolumab and ipilimumab in sequence. These receptors were obtained from a human donor with melanoma.

This clone came up many times. The rearrangement links TRBV6-8 to TRBJ1-1, with D perhaps matching TRBD1 (5 bases). V lost 6 bases and J lost 2, with 10 bases in between. The CDR3 has 13 residues. Germline-derived CDR1 and CDR2 are MNHGY and SAAAGT. CDR3 DNA: TGTGCCAGCAGCAAACAGGTAAACACTGAAGCTTTCTTT. Protein product: CASSKQVNTEAFF.

The chain couples TRBV29-1 to TRBJ2-5; possibly TRBD1 or TRBD2 for D (5 bases each). The CDR3 has 15 amino acids. Germline V gene data show CDR1 as SQVTM and CDR2 as ANQGSEA. V lost 6 bases to trimming and J lost 0 bases, with 17 bases between them. CDR3 protein: CSVRGGGMYQETQYF. The CDR3 DNA sequence: TGCAGCGTCCGGGGTGGGGGTATGTACCAAGAGACCCAGTACTTC.

The genes are TRBV6-8 and TRBJ1-1; the D gene is possibly TRBD1 (6 bases). Per the germline V gene, CDR1 is MNHGY and CDR2 is SAAAGT. The CDR3 is 13 amino acids. V lost 10 bases to trimming and J lost 4 bases, with 16 bases between them. The CDR3: CATQPGGPTEAFF. DNA for the CDR3: TGTGCCACCCAGCCCGGGGGCCCCACTGAAGCTTTCTTT.

The rearrangement joins TRBV30 to TRBJ1-5, with D maybe TRBD1 (5 bases). The V end was cut by 2 bases, the J end by 3 bases, with 11 bases between. This CDR3 contains 14 residues. CDR1 is GTSNPN, CDR2 SVGIG, per germline (reference sequence). CDR3 amino acids: CAWSSGIFNQPQHF. CDR3 nucleotide sequence: TGTGCCTGGAGTTCAGGGATCTTCAATCAGCCCCAGCATTTT.

The chain is built from TRBV11-3 and TRBJ1-1; no firm D call. Trimming pared 5 bases from V and 1 base from J, leaving 11 bases between. CDR1 and CDR2 from the germline V gene are SGHNT and YENEEA. The CDR3 extends over 14 amino acids. The CDR3 protein is CASSLLRGNTEAFF. CDR3 coding DNA: TGTGCCAGCAGCCTCTTACGGGGGAACACTGAAGCTTTCTTT.

The gene calls are TRBV29-1 and TRBJ1-2; D uncertain. This CDR3 spans 12 amino acids. Germline CDR1 SQVTM, CDR2 ANQGSEA. With 3 bases removed from V and 4 bases from J, the gap between germline ends came to 9 bases. Here the CDR3 reads CSVDQDPYGYTF. The CDR3 nucleotides are TGCAGCGTTGACCAGGACCCCTATGGCTACACCTTC.

This clone was observed a few times. J is TRBJ1-4 and V is TRBV11-3; D is perhaps TRBD1 (5 bases). This CDR3 is built from 14 residues. Looked up from germline, CDR1 is SGHNT and CDR2 is YENEEA. Trimming took 5 bases from V and 7 from J, leaving 14 bases between them. This CDR3 reads CASSVDSLAEKLFF. In nucleotides, the CDR3 is TGTGCCAGCAGCGTCGACAGTTTAGCTGAAAAACTGTTTTTT.

This sequence joins TRBV11-3 and TRBJ2-5, with D possibly TRBD2 on 6 matching bases. Trimming left V 3 bases short and J 7 bases short, with 15 bases between. Germline V gene data show CDR1 as SGHNT and CDR2 as YENEEA. The CDR3 has 14 amino acids. This CDR3 reads CASSLREGGGTQYF. In DNA form, the CDR3 reads TGTGCCAGCAGCTTGCGCGAGGGAGGAGGGACCCAGTACTTC.

V and J are TRBV19 and TRBJ2-2, with 8 bases lining up with TRBD2. Trimming took 6 bases from V and 4 from J; bases not matched to a gene: 4. Germline lookup yields CDR1 LNHDA and CDR2 SQIVND (reference sequence). This CDR3 is built from 14 residues. CDR3 sequence: CASRAGGGTGELFF. CDR3 nucleotides: TGTGCCAGTAGGGCGGGAGGTGGCACCGGGGAGCTGTTTTTT.

This clone was seen more than once but under ten times. This chain connects TRBV28 to TRBJ2-3; TRBD2 aligns across 11 bases. J gave up 2 bases and V 0 bases, and 1 base lay outside the gene matches. Germline V gene sequence: CDR1 MDHEN, CDR2 SYDVKM. This CDR3 spans 16 amino acids. The chain's CDR3 is CASSLWGLADTDTQYF. The CDR3 DNA sequence: TGTGCCAGCAGTTTATGGGGACTAGCGGACACAGATACGCAGTATTTT.

The DNA of the CDR3 is TGTGCCAGCAGTTTCGGAGGCCGTTATCAGCCCCAGCATTTT. Residues: CASSFGGRYQPQHF. The V gene is TRBV6-8, the J gene TRBJ1-5; D not certain. This CDR3 has 14 amino acids. Deletions cut 4 bases from V and 5 bases from J, with 12 bases between. Germline CDR1 is MNHGY and CDR2 is SAAAGT.

The rearrangement links TRBV6-8 to TRBJ1-3; D gene uncertain. This CDR3 is 17 amino acids long. The germline gives CDR1 MNHGY, CDR2 SAAAGT. V gave up 0 bases and J gave up 7 bases, with 19 bases separating them. The chain's CDR3 is CASSYSSTPGTGNTIYF. DNA of the CDR3: TGTGCCAGCAGTTACTCCAGCACCCCAGGAACCGGTAACACCATATATTTT.

This clone has only a few counts. The rearrangement uses TRBV30 and TRBJ1-6; 7 positions agree with TRBD1. Unmatched junction bases numbered 8, after V lost 3 bases and J lost 9 bases. Germline CDR1 reads GTSNPN; CDR2 reads SVGIG (reference sequence). CDR3 length equals 14 residues. CDR3 bases: TGTGCCTGGAGCCGACAGGGAGGGAGTTCACCCCTCCACTTT. This gives the protein CAWSRQGGSSPLHF.

There are many counts of this clone. V is TRBV11-3 and J is TRBJ2-7; 13 bases map to TRBD2. Trimming at V came to 5 bases and at J to 4 bases, leaving 11 bases not matched to a gene. The CDR3 has 17 residues. CDR1 is SGHNT, CDR2 YENEEA, per germline. CDR3 amino acids: CASSPGLAGAWSYEQYF. In nucleotides, the CDR3 is TGTGCCAGCAGCCCAGGACTAGCGGGGGCCTGGTCATACGAGCAGTACTTC.

This clone came up a few times. The chain recombines TRBV6-8 with TRBJ1-5, with D possibly matching TRBD1 (5 bases). Germline assignment: CDR1 MNHGY and CDR2 SAAAGT. CDR3 length equals 15 residues. V lost 6 bases and J lost 1, with 13 bases in between. CDR3 region: CASRKSGRSNQPQHF. Here the CDR3 DNA reads TGTGCCAGCAGGAAATCAGGGAGGAGCAATCAGCCCCAGCATTTT.

The genes are TRBV5-1 and TRBJ2-3; possibly TRBD2 for D (6 bases). The V gene's germline CDR1 is SGHRS and CDR2 YFSETQ. The V end lost 0 bases, the J end lost 4 bases, and 12 bases lay between the germline ends. The CDR3 runs 15 residues. The CDR3 region is CASSLAGTGADTQYF. As DNA, the CDR3 is TGCGCCAGCAGCTTGGCCGGGACTGGGGCAGATACGCAGTATTTT.

This chain connects TRBV6-8 to TRBJ1-2; 8 positions match TRBD1. This CDR3 is 15 amino acids long. The V and J ends lost 5 bases and 3 bases, in that order; junction bases with no gene match: 8. The germline V gene encodes CDR1 MNHGY and CDR2 SAAAGT. The CDR3 loop reads CASSQTRQGYYGYTF. CDR3 in DNA: TGTGCCAGCAGTCAAACGCGACAGGGGTACTATGGCTACACCTTC.

The V gene is TRBV30, the J gene TRBJ1-5; D gene unclear. Germline V gives CDR1 GTSNPN, CDR2 SVGIG (reference sequence). V lost 2 bases, J lost 3 bases, and 8 bases lay in between. The CDR3 contains 13 residues. The CDR3 coding sequence is TGTGCCTGGAGTCCCTTTCTCAATCAGCCCCAGCATTTT. Translating gives CAWSPFLNQPQHF.

This clone was seen at least ten times. DNA of the CDR3: TGTGCCAGTAAGGGATCCTTTAACTATGGCTACACCTTC. It translates to CASKGSFNYGYTF. The chain carries TRBV6-8 and TRBJ1-2; the D is unclear. This CDR3 is 13 amino acids long. V lost 9 bases and J 1 base, leaving 12 bases between the germline ends. Germline V gene sequence: CDR1 MNHGY, CDR2 SAAAGT.

This clone was seen more than once but under ten times. J is TRBJ2-1 and V is TRBV11-3, with a tentative D call TRBD2 (5 bases). V lost 1 base, J lost 11 bases, and 18 bases lay in between. This CDR3 region has 15 residues. Germline CDR1 SGHNT, CDR2 YENEEA. The chain's CDR3 is CASSLVAGGWPKQFF. The CDR3 nucleotides are TGTGCCAGCAGCTTAGTTGCGGGCGGGTGGCCTAAGCAGTTCTTC.

The V and J genes are TRBV5-1 and TRBJ1-2; D might be TRBD1 (6 bases). The V gene's germline CDR1 is SGHRS and CDR2 YFSETQ. Trimming pared 0 bases from V and 4 bases from J, leaving 16 bases between. This CDR3 comprises 16 residues. For the CDR3, the DNA is TGCGCCAGCAGCTTGGGAAGGGGAGACAGGTCCTATGGCTACACCTTC. This translates into CASSLGRGDRSYGYTF. The variable domain in full, completed from reference TRBV5-1 and TRBJ1-2, reads KAGVTQTPRYLIKTRGQQVTLSCSPISGHRSVSWYQQTPGQGLQFLFEYFSETQRNKGNFPGRFSGRQFSNSRSEMNVSTLELGDSALYLCASSLGRGDRSYGYTFGSGTRLTVV.

The chain is built from TRBV28 and TRBJ2-7; possibly TRBD2 for D (5 bases). V lost 5 bases and J 4 bases, leaving 15 bases between the germline ends. CDR3 length: 14 residues. CDR1 is MDHEN and CDR2 is SYDVKM in the germline V gene. Written as DNA, the CDR3 is TGTGCCAGCAGTGAATCGAACGGGGTGTACGAGCAGTACTTC. Protein: CASSESNGVYEQYF.

This chain connects TRBV30 to TRBJ2-1; the D gene is possibly TRBD1 (7 bases). The CDR3 covers 13 residues. The V gene's germline CDR1 is GTSNPN and CDR2 SVGIG (reference sequence). V lost 4 bases and J lost 6, with 13 bases in between. The CDR3 nucleotides read TGTGCCTGGACTCAGGGGGGAGGCAATGAGCAGTTCTTC. Protein sequence: CAWTQGGGNEQFF.